This TCR beta chain is from a study of cytomegalovirus exposure and HLA in healthy donors. Study observations and caveats: For cytomegalovirus status, the classifier reportedly gave diagnoses with high specificity and sensitivity. Most TCR sequences were seen very rarely across donors, but some public TCRs occurred in many. TCR beta chains numbering roughly 150 were designated cytomegalovirus-associated. In the 120 or so validation repertoires, under 95% of cluster scores exceeded 0, per a later analysis.

This clone appeared a single time. The antigen remains undetermined. The V gene lost 4 bases and the J gene lost 1 base, with 11 bases spanning the gap. Germline CDR1 is SGHRS and CDR2 is YFSETQ. CDR3 length: 15 residues. Here immunoSEQ multiplex PCR was the method, and the copy in TCRdb shows in-frame clones only, minus some. Of 150,000 to 200,000 clones detected, about 81% appear once; the ten largest clones hold 1% to 1.5%. The rearrangement links TRBV5-1 to TRBJ2-2; D possibly corresponds to TRBD2 (5 bases). The sample consisted of PBMCs. This clonotype was obtained from a woman aged 25 to 39 in good health and CMV-seronegative. CDR3 amino acids: CASSPVGENTGELFF. CDR3 DNA sequence: TGCGCCAGCAGCCCGGTCGGGGAGAACACCGGGGAGCTGTTTTTT. Full variable domain (missing parts from reference TRBV5-1 and TRBJ2-2): KAGVTQTPRYLIKTRGQQVTLSCSPISGHRSVSWYQQTPGQGLQFLFEYFSETQRNKGNFPGRFSGRQFSNSRSEMNVSTLELGDSALYLCASSPVGENTGELFFGEGSRLTVL.